These 14 T cell receptor beta chains came from one sample sequenced in a study of blood T cell repertoires in COVID-19. Here immunoSEQ multiplex PCR was the method, and the copy in TCRdb shows in-frame clones only, minus some. The data hold fewer than 150,000 clones, with about three quarters observed a single time. Sequencing input: peripheral blood. The receptors were sampled from a man aged 70 or older with acute or convalescent COVID-19.

This rearrangement joins TRBV12-5 to TRBJ2-1; D possibly corresponds to TRBD1 (6 bases). In germline, CDR1 is LGHNT, CDR2 FRNRAP. CDR3 length equals 15 residues. V was trimmed by 4 bases and J by 4 bases, leaving 14 bases between them. In nucleotides, the CDR3 is TGTGCTAGTGGTTCGTCCCGGGACACTTACAATGAGCAGTTCTTC. It specifies CASGSSRDTYNEQFF.

V is TRBV7-3 and J is TRBJ2-3; D remains ambiguous. Trimming pared 5 bases from V and 2 bases from J, leaving 5 bases between. This CDR3 is built from 12 residues. Germline CDR1 is SGHTA and CDR2 is FQGTGA. CDR3 protein: CASSPNTDTQYF. In nucleotides, the CDR3 is TGTGCCAGCAGCCCCAACACAGATACGCAGTATTTT. Drawing the rest from reference TRBV7-3 and TRBJ2-3, the complete variable domain is GAGVSQTPSNKVTEKGKYVELRCDPISGHTALYWYRQSLGQGPEFLIYFQGTGAADDSGLPNDRFFAVRPEGSVSTLKIQRTERGDSAVYLCASSPNTDTQYFGPGTRLTVL.

The chain has TRBV7-8 and TRBJ2-1; 10 bases are shared with TRBD2. This CDR3 is built from 16 residues. The germline gives CDR1 SGHVS, CDR2 FQNEAQ. V lost 5 bases to trimming and J lost 4 bases; unmatched junction nucleotides: 8. The CDR3 protein is CASSPPTSGVYNEQFF. CDR3 DNA: TGTGCCAGCAGCCCACCCACTAGCGGGGTATACAATGAGCAGTTCTTC.

The genes are TRBV6-5 and TRBJ1-6; 10 bases align to TRBD1. Germline CDR1 is MNHEY and CDR2 is SVGAGI. V dropped 6 bases and J dropped 9; count of bases not matched to a gene: 2. The CDR3 contains 13 residues. The CDR3 coding sequence is TGTGCCAGCAGGGGACAGGGGCCTTCACCCCTCCACTTT. Encoded protein: CASRGQGPSPLHF.

The chain combines TRBV2 with TRBJ2-5; 8 nucleotides align to TRBD2. The V gene's germline CDR1 is SNHLY and CDR2 FYNNEI. This CDR3 spans 15 amino acids. V gave up 5 bases and J gave up 5 bases; unmatched junction bases: 10. The CDR3 coding sequence is TGTGCCAGCAGTCTTAGCCGGGGGGGCGGGGAGACCCAGTACTTC. Protein sequence: CASSLSRGGGETQYF.

The chain recombines TRBV6-5 with TRBJ1-2; D remains ambiguous. The CDR3 runs to 13 residues. V was cut by 0 bases and J by 6 bases, with 8 bases left in between. Per the germline V gene, CDR1 is MNHEY and CDR2 is SVGAGI. CDR3 sequence reads: CASSYSKRNGYTF. In DNA, the CDR3 is TGTGCCAGCAGTTACTCGAAGCGGAATGGCTACACCTTC.

J is TRBJ2-7 and V is TRBV9; TRBD2 matches at 14 bases. The CDR3 covers 19 residues. CDR1 SGDLS and CDR2 YYNGEE come from the germline V gene. After removal of 0 bases from V and 0 bases from J, the junction contained 8 bases not matched to a gene. CDR3 in amino acids: CASSVARGLAGASSYEQYF. The DNA of the CDR3 is TGTGCCAGCAGCGTAGCTCGGGGACTAGCGGGGGCTAGCTCCTACGAGCAGTACTTC.

The chain is built from TRBV3-1 (or the pseudogene TRBV3-2) and TRBJ2-7, with TRBD1 matching over 12 bases. This CDR3 has 15 amino acids. Germline CDR1 is LGHDT and CDR2 is YNNKEL (reference sequence). Germline trimming cut 6 bases from V and 3 bases from J; bases unmatched to any gene: 6. CDR3 coding DNA: TGTGCCAGCAGTCCCGGGACAGGGGGCATCTACGAGCAGTACTTC. Residues: CASSPGTGGIYEQYF.

In its sample, this clone was seen a few times. The rearrangement uses TRBV28 and TRBJ2-7; D gene uncertain. Trimming removed 7 bases from V and 0 bases from J, with 16 bases in between. Per the germline V gene, CDR1 is MDHEN and CDR2 is SYDVKM. This CDR3 has 15 amino acids. The CDR3 nucleotides are TGTGCCAGCATCCGCTCGAGTGATAGCTCCTACGAGCAGTACTTC. Encoded protein: CASIRSSDSSYEQYF. Combining the CDR3 with reference TRBV28 and TRBJ2-7 gives the whole variable domain DVKVTQSSRYLVKRTGEKVFLECVQDMDHENMFWYRQDPGLGLRLIYFSYDVKMKEKGDIPEGYSVSREKKERFSLILESASTNQTSMYLCASIRSSDSSYEQYFGPGTRLTVT.

V usage is TRBV27 and J usage is TRBJ1-5; tentatively, D is TRBD1 (6 bases). The CDR3 consists of 16 residues. Germline V gene data show CDR1 as MNHEY and CDR2 as SMNVEV (reference sequence). V was shortened by 10 bases and J by 0 bases, with 19 bases between the two germline ends. The CDR3 DNA is TGTGCCACTAGACCGCAGGGGATATATAGCAATCAGCCCCAGCATTTT. Amino acid sequence: CATRPQGIYSNQPQHF.

The rearrangement joins TRBV5-5 to TRBJ1-1; 7 bases are a match to TRBD1. The length of the CDR3 is 15 residues. Germline values: CDR1 SGHKS, CDR2 YYEKEE (reference sequence). The J segment lost 4 bases and the V segment lost 5 bases, leaving 11 bases of the junction unmatched. In DNA form, the CDR3 reads TGTGCCAGCAGAAGCCGAGGGACAGAACCCACTGAAGCTTTCTTT. It yields the protein CASRSRGTEPTEAFF.

The V and J genes are TRBV29-1 and TRBJ1-1; tentatively, D is TRBD1 (5 bases). The germline V and J ends were trimmed by 8 bases and 6 bases, with 16 bases remaining between them. Germline V CDR1 and CDR2: SQVTM, ANQGSEA. The CDR3 is 12 amino acids. The CDR3 DNA follows: TGCAGCATTCGTACAGGTATCCCTGAAGCTTTCTTT. It is translated as CSIRTGIPEAFF.

V and J are TRBV11-2 and TRBJ2-3; 8 bases line up with TRBD2. CDR1 SGHAT and CDR2 FQNNGV come from the germline V gene. V shed 5 bases and J 5 bases; nucleotides not matched to a gene: 9. This CDR3 contains 15 residues. The DNA of the CDR3 is TGTGCCAGCAGCCATACGGTAGCGGGGTTAGATACGCAGTATTTT. Its protein is CASSHTVAGLDTQYF. Full variable domain (remainder filled in from reference TRBV11-2 and TRBJ2-3): EAGVAQSPRYKIIEKRQSVAFWCNPISGHATLYWYQQILGQGPKLLIQFQNNGVVDDSQLPKDRFSAERLKGVDSTLKIQPAKLEDSAVYLCASSHTVAGLDTQYFGPGTRLTVL.

The J gene is TRBJ2-7, the V gene TRBV6-5; D may be TRBD2 (7 bases). V was clipped by 3 bases and J by 8 bases, with 23 bases between them. Germline V gene data show CDR1 as MNHEY and CDR2 as SVGAGI. CDR3 size: 16 residues. DNA for the CDR3: TGTGCCAGCAGTTATGGGGCGGGAGCGGGATGGGGGCAGCAGTACTTC. Amino acid sequence: CASSYGAGAGWGQQYF.